This T cell receptor beta chain derives from a study of shared clonotypes between healthy human individuals (TCRdb year 2020). Regarding the study in general: A couple of women and a few men aged 18 to 49 years were included in the cohort. Between about 0.8 and 9 billion PBMCs per donor were obtained by leukapheresis. Libraries were prepared and TCR repertoires were sequenced by different laboratories using diverse techniques, in order to increase sequencing depth and limit assay-specific biases. To estimate repertoire size and how much clonotypes are shared between individuals, the study performed deep sequencing of blood TCR repertoires from about five healthy adults. Per donor, three plates each were used for CD4 naive and CD4 memory, two for CD8 naive, and one for CD8 memory. On the study overall, not on this receptor specifically: The small number of donors limited the genetic and exposure-history diversity represented. Naive subsets generally had larger estimated clonotype richness than memory subsets. Compared with non-shared clonotypes, the clonotypes found in all four sorted-subset donors had higher generation probabilities. About 4.5% of naive CD4, 3.5% of naive CD8, 2% to 2.5% of memory CD4, and 0.4% of memory CD8 clonotypes were shared across several donors. Even with the large sequencing depth, rarefaction of the sorted-subset datasets indicated that sequencing was incomplete. Based on pairwise subsampling, the degree of clonotype sharing among donors was expected to be affected by sequencing depth. Sampling was restricted to blood, and TCR repertoires in tissues likely differ from the TCR repertoires found in blood.

A word on this clone: Its antigen is unknown. No qualities accompany the bases; no much larger clone lies one base away.

CD8 naive samples consisted of CD45RO-negative cells that were positively selected for CCR7, yielding a CD45RA+CCR7+ population without TemRA cells. Donors were healthy HIV-negative adults with no recently reported acute infections or vaccinations. Every donor was a Caucasian adult living in Nashville, Tennessee, USA. Blood was obtained by leukapheresis, after which PBMCs were separated by Ficoll-Histopaque density gradient centrifugation and cryopreserved in liquid nitrogen vapor phase. Analytical flow cytometry was used to check the purity and quantity of every magnetically sorted T cell population. From each sorted fraction, genomic DNA was isolated and quantified by UV absorbance on a Nanodrop 2000c. Using the deep immunoSEQ assay, TCR CDR3 regions were amplified from genomic DNA by multiplex PCR. For each cell subset, the extracted genomic DNA was distributed evenly across all wells of several immunoSEQ 96-well plates, and each plate served as one replicate. Each replicate PCR for sorted subsets received approximately 220 ng genomic DNA, equal to about 30,000 T cell genomes. Purified libraries were measured with a Qubit 3.0 fluorometer, size-checked on a Bioanalyzer 2100, and measured again with the KAPA Library Quantification kit. Every immunoSEQ 96-well plate was sequenced on a separate single-read 150-cycle Illumina NextSeq 550 flow cell. The original methods were these. Because the immunoSEQ output included only junctional sequences and no quality scores, the filtering could not be the same as the filtering used for full-length reads. To assign V/J genes and CDR3, sequences were annotated against IMGT germline references using PyIR, a Python wrapper for IgBLAST v1.9. Reads with weak V/J assignments (E-value above 1e-6), missing CDR3, stop codons, out-of-frame junctions, or ambiguous translated residues were removed. A V3J clonotype was defined by an identical inferred V gene, J gene, and CDR3 amino acid sequence. Percentage overlap between repertoires was computed as shared unique clonotypes divided by the size of the smaller repertoire. RTK rarefaction, the Chao1 estimator, and Recon v2.1 estimates of unobserved clonotypes were used to assess repertoire richness. Generation probabilities for all TCRbeta clonotypes obtained by the gDNA method from four donors were computed using OLGA. Sourced from immuneACCESS, this table was stored by TCRdb with only in-frame sequences that have V and J called. A share of the clones is absent; for the studies checked, an unresolved V gene accounts for under half, and the remainder has no known explanation. That table furnishes V, J and clone size, whereas the DNA furnished D and trimming. Recorded for this sample are about 2 million clones; roughly 95% of them occurred a single time. Of the sample, roughly 1% is held by the ten largest clones.

CDR1 PRHDT and CDR2 FYEKMQ were looked up in the germline V gene (reference sequence). The V end loses 5 bases and the J end loses 7 bases, and a stretch of 9 bases separates them. There are 12 amino acids in the CDR3, from cysteine to phenylalanine inclusive. Of the read, only the CDR3 DNA is kept; its 36 bases are in frame from base 1. What was sequenced was naive CD8+ T cells sorted from blood. The sample's cell subset or site label is to be understood as: CD45RA+CCR7+. The sequence is built from TRBV13 and TRBJ2-1; the D gene cannot be resolved reliably. The source is a man between 18 and 35 years old in good health. The sequence in DNA is TGTGCCAGCAGCCCCAAGTCGAATGAGCAGTTCTTC. It encodes CASSPKSNEQFF.